Detailed here is one T cell receptor beta chain. Its matching antigen is unknown. The sample is drawn from a study of lymphopenia after photon versus proton radiotherapy. General study findings and limits: After the lymphocyte nadir, photon-treated repertoires showed oligoclonal expansion, especially of CD8+ Temra cells. Only patients who died were analyzed for survival; proton advantage is unproven. Photon-treated patients lost naive T cells and TCR diversity; proton-treated stayed stable.

Libraries were prepared by immunoSEQ multiplex PCR; TCRdb keeps only in-frame clonotypes and omits some of them. There are 25,000 to 30,000 clones in the sample; about four fifths occur only once, and 31% lies in the top ten. The CDR3 runs to 15 residues. In germline, CDR1 is MDHEN, CDR2 SYDVKM. V lost 5 bases and J lost 2; bases outside the gene matches: 8. Here the sequenced sample was peripheral blood, taken from a patient treated with photon-based radiotherapy. The V call is TRBV28, the J call TRBJ1-2; 7 positions agree with TRBD1. The TCR comes from a man aged 50 to 59 with gastric cancer. In nucleotides, the CDR3 is TGTGCCAGCAGTCCCTACGTACAGGGGAACTATGGCTACACCTTC. Residues: CASSPYVQGNYGYTF.